This T cell receptor beta chain comes out of a study of cytomegalovirus exposure and HLA in healthy donors. Looking at the study overall: An earlier analysis found 110 million or so unique TCR beta sequences from around 180 million T cells. The Caucasian-associated ancestry cluster held less than 85% of roughly 400 genotyped donors.

Overall study findings and caveats: Later analysis identified about 17,000 TCR beta sequences associated with HLA alleles, using a false discovery rate threshold of 0.05. Confirmation was obtained in vitro that three CMV-associated chains are specific for CMV antigens.

Worth noting for this clone: Antigen specificity is unknown.

Germline CDR1 and CDR2: SGHVS and FNYEAQ. This CDR3 region has 14 residues. The V end was cut by 5 bases, the J end by 6 bases, with 17 bases between. PCR used 60 Vbeta primers and 13 Jbeta primers. TCRdb keeps only in-frame clones here, not all; method: immunoSEQ multiplex PCR. The repertoire has approximately 220,000 clones, 70% to 80% of them found once; the top ten carry around 16%. This clonotype was sampled from a man in his forties in good health and CMV-seronegative. J is TRBJ2-7 and V is TRBV7-6; TRBD2 is a possible D gene (5 bases). Source material: PBMCs. This CDR3 is CASSSGPPQGEQYF. CDR3 in DNA: TGTGCCAGCAGCAGCGGCCCTCCTCAAGGCGAGCAGTACTTC.